The T cell receptor beta chain described here comes from a study of regulatory T cells in long-lasting Graves disease. Study-wide context: Graves' patients, newly diagnosed, had taken antithyroid drugs under 3 months. Study results and caveats: With a few thousand shared public clonotypes, persistent patients exceeded new patients, who shared over 850.

The time point: newly diagnosed GD, antithyroid drugs for less than 3 months. Construction of the TCR library relied on RNA isolated from PBMCs. Points on this clonotype: The antigen is not known.

The CDR3 contains 15 residues. Germline CDR1 and CDR2: SGHVS and FNYEAQ. V lost 4 bases to trimming and J lost 2 bases; unmatched junction nucleotides: 6. Combining iRepertoire HTBI primers with Arm-PCR of CDR3 regions, the authors built TCR beta libraries. Study processing details: Identification of gene segments yielded some 61 TRBV and about 14 TRBJ across samples. Using its own MiXCR run on the multiplex PCR reads, TCRdb lists one record per CDR3 protein. The V and J calls reflect TCRdb's pipeline rather than the authors' work. The profile shows 200,000 to 250,000 distinct CDR3 sequences, around 18% of them singletons.

The material was peripheral blood mononuclear cells (PBMCs), obtained at new diagnosis, from a patient treated with antithyroid drugs. The clonotype comes from a female donor with Graves disease. The chain carries TRBV7-6 and TRBJ2-3, with 7 bases aligning to TRBD2. In DNA, the CDR3 is TGTGCCAGCAGCTCCGAGACTAGCCACACAGATACGCAGTATTTT. It specifies CASSSETSHTDTQYF. The entire variable domain, with the rest obtained from reference TRBV7-6 and TRBJ2-3, is as follows: GAGVSQSPRYKVTKRGQDVALRCDPISGHVSLYWYRQALGQGPEFLTYFNYEAQQDKSGLPNDRFSAERPEGSISTLTIQRTEQRDSAMYRCASSSETSHTDTQYFGPGTRLTVL.